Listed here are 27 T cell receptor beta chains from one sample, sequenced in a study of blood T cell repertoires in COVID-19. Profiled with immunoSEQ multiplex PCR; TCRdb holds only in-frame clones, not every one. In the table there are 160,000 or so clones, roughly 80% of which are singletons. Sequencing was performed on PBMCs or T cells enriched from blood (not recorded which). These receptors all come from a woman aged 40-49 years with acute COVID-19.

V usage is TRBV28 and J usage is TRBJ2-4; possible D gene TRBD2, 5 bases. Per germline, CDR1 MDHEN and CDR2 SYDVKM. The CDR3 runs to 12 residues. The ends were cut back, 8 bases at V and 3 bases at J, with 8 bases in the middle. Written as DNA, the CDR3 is TGTGCCAGCTATGGACTCAAAAACATTCAGTACTTC. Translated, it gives CASYGLKNIQYF.

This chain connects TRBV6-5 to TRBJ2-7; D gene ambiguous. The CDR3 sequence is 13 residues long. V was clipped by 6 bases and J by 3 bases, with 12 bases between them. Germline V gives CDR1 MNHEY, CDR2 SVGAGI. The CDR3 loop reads CASSLRQSYEQYF. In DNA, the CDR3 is TGTGCCAGCAGCCTCCGACAAAGCTACGAGCAGTACTTC.

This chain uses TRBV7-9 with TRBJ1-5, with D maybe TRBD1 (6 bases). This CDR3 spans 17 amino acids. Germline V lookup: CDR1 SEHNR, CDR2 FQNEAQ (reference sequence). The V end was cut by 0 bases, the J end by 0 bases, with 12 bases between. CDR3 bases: TGTGCCAGCAGCTTAGCAGGGGGGGATTATAGCAATCAGCCCCAGCATTTT. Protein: CASSLAGGDYSNQPQHF.

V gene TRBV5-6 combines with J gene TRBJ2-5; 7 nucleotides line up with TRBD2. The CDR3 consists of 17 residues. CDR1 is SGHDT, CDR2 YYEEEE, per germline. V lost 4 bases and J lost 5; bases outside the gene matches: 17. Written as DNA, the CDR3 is TGTGCCAGCAGCCCCTCCGGCCTTGGGAGGGCTGCGGAGACCCAGTACTTC. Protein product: CASSPSGLGRAAETQYF.

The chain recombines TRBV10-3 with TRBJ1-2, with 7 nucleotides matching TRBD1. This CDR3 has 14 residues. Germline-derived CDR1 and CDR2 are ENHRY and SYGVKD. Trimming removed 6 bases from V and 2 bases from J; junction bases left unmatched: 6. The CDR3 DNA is TGTGCCATCAGCGAGGGGACAGTAAACTATGGCTACACCTTC. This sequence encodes CAISEGTVNYGYTF.

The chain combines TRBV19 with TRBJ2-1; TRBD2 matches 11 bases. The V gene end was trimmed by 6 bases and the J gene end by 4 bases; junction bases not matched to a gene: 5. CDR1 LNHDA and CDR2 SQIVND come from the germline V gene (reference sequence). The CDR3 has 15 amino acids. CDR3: CASSRLAGLYNEQFF. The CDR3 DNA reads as TGTGCCAGTAGCCGACTAGCGGGACTGTACAATGAGCAGTTCTTC.

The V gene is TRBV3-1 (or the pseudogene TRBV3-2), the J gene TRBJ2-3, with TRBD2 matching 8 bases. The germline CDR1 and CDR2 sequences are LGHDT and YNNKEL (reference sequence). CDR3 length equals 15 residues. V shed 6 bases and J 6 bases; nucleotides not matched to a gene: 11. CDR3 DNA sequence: TGTGCCAGCAGTCCAAGATGGTCGGGAGGGGATACGCAGTATTTT. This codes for CASSPRWSGGDTQYF.

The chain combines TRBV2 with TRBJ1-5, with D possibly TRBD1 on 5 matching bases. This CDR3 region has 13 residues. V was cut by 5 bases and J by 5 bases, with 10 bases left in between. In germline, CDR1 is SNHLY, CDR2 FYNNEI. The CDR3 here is CASSPQGYQPQHF. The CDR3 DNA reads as TGTGCCAGCAGTCCTCAGGGTTATCAGCCCCAGCATTTT.

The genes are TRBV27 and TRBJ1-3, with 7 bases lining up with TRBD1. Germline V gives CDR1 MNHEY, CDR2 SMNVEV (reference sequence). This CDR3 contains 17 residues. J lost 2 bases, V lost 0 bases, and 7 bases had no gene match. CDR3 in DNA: TGTGCCAGCAGTTTATCCGCGTCAGGGGGGACTGGAAACACCATATATTTT. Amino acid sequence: CASSLSASGGTGNTIYF.

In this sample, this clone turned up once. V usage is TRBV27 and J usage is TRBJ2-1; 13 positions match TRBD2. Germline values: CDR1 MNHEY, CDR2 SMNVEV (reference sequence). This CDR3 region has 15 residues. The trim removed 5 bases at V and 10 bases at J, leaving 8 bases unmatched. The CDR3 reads CASSAGLAGVNEQFF. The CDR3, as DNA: TGTGCCAGCAGTGCAGGACTAGCGGGAGTTAACGAGCAGTTCTTC.

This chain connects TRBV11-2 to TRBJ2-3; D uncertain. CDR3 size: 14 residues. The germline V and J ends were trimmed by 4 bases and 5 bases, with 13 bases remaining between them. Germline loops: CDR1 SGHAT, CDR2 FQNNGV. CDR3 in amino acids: CASSSISSGDTQYF. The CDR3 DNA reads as TGTGCCAGCAGCTCTATCTCCTCAGGAGATACGCAGTATTTT.

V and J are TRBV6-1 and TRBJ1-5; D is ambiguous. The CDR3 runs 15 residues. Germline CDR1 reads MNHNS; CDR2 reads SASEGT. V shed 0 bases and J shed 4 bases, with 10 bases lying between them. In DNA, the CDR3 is TGTGCCAGCAGTGAAGCACGCTACCCGAATCAGCCCCAGCATTTT. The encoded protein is CASSEARYPNQPQHF.

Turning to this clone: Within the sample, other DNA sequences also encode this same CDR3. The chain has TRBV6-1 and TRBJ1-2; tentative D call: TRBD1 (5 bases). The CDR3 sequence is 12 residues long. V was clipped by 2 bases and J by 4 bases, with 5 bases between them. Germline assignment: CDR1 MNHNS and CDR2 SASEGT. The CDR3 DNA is TGTGCCAGCAGTGAACAGGGCTATGGCTACACCTTC. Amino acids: CASSEQGYGYTF.

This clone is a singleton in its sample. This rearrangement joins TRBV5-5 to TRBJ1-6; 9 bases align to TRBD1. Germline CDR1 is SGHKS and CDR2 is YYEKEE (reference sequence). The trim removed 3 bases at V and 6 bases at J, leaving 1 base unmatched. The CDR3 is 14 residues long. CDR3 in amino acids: CASSSDRGNSPLHF. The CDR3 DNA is TGTGCCAGCAGCTCGGACAGGGGTAATTCACCCCTCCACTTT.

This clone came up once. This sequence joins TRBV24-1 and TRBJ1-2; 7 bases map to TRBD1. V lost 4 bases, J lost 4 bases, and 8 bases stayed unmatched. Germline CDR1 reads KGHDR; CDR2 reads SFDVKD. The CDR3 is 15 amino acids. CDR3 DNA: TGTGCCACCAGTGACACCGGGACAGCGTTCTATGGCTACACCTTC. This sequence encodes CATSDTGTAFYGYTF.

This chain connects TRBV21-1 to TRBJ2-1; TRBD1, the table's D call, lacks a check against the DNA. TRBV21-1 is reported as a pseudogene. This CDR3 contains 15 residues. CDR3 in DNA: TGTGCCAGCAGCAAGAAAAGGGACACCTACAATGAGCAGTTCTTC. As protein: CASSKKRDTYNEQFF.

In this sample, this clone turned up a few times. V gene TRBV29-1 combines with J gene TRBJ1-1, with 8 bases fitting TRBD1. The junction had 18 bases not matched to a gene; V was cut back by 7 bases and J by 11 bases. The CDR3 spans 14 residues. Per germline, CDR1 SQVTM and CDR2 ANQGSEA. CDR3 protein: CSGDRGSGGRRAFF. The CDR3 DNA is TGCAGCGGAGACAGGGGTAGCGGGGGCAGGAGGGCTTTCTTT.

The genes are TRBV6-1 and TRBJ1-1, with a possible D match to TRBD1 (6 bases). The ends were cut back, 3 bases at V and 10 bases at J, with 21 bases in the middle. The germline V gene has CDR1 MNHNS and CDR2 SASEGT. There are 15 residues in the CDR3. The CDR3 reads CASSERGAGVIGAFF. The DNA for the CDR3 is TGTGCCAGCAGTGAGCGGGGGGCCGGGGTGATCGGAGCTTTCTTT.

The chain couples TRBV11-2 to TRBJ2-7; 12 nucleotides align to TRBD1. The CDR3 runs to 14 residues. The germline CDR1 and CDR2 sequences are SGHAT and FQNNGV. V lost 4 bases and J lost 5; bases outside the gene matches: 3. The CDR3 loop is CASSSGQGANEQYF. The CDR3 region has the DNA TGTGCCAGCAGCTCGGGACAGGGGGCTAACGAGCAGTACTTC.

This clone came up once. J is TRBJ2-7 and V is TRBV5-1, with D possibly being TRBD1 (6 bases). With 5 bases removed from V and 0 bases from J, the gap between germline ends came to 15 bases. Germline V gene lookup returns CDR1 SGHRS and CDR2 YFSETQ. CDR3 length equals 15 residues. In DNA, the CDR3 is TGCGCCAGCAGACCCGGGACATCAAGCTCCTACGAGCAGTACTTC. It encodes CASRPGTSSSYEQYF.

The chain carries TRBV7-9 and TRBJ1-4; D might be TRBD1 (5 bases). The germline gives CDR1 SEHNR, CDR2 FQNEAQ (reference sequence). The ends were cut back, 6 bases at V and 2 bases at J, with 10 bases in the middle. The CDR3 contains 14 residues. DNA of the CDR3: TGTGCCAGCAGTGGAGACAGTACTAATGAAAAACTGTTTTTT. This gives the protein CASSGDSTNEKLFF.

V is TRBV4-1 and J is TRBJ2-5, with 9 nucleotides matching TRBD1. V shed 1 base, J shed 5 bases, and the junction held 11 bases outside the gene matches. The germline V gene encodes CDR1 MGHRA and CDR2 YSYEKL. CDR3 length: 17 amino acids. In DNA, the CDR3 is TGCGCCAGCAGCCAAGGCTTAAAACAGGGGGCCCGGGAGACCCAGTACTTC. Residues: CASSQGLKQGARETQYF.

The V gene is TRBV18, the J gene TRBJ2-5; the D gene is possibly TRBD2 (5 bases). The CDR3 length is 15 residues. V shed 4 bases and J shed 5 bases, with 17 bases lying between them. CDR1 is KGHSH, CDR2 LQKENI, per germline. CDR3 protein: CASSQLGVAFETQYF. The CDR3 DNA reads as TGTGCCAGCTCACAACTCGGGGTGGCATTTGAGACCCAGTACTTC. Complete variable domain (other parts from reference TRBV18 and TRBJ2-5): NAGVMQNPRHLVRRRGQEARLRCSPMKGHSHVYWYRQLPEEGLKFMVYLQKENIIDESGMPKERFSAEFPKEGPSILRIQQVVRGDSAAYFCASSQLGVAFETQYFGPGTRLLVL.

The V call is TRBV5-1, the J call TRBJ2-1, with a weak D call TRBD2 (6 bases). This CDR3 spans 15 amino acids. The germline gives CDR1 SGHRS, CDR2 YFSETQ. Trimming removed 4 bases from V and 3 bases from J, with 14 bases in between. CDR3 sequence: CASSNGDSSYNEQFF. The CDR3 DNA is TGCGCCAGCAGCAATGGGGACTCCAGCTACAATGAGCAGTTCTTC.

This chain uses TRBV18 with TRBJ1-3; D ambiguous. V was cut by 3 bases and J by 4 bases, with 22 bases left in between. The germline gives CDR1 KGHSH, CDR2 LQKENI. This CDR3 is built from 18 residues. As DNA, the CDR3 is TGTGCCAGCTCACCTGCGTTGGACCGCAGCTCGGGAGGAAACACCATATATTTT. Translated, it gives CASSPALDRSSGGNTIYF. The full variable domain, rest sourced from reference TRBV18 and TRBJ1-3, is NAGVMQNPRHLVRRRGQEARLRCSPMKGHSHVYWYRQLPEEGLKFMVYLQKENIIDESGMPKERFSAEFPKEGPSILRIQQVVRGDSAAYFCASSPALDRSSGGNTIYFGEGSWLTVV.

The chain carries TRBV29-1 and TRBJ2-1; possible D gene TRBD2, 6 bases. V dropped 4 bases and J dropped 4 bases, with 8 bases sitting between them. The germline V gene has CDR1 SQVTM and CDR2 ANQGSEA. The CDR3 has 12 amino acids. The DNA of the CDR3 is TGCAGCGTTGGGACTACGTACAATGAGCAGTTCTTC. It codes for CSVGTTYNEQFF.

CDR3 bases: TGTGCCACCAGGGGACAGGGGCTAAGTGGCTACACCTTC. Protein product: CATRGQGLSGYTF. The chain has TRBV24-1 and TRBJ1-2, with TRBD1 matching over 10 bases. The CDR3 extends over 13 amino acids. V shed 7 bases and J 7 bases; nucleotides not matched to a gene: 5. Germline CDR1 and CDR2: KGHDR and SFDVKD.